Listed here is a single TCR beta chain. Its specificity is not known. Germline V lookup: CDR1 LGHDT, CDR2 YNNKEL (reference sequence). The CDR3 loop spans 15 amino acids. V lost 1 base to trimming and J lost 10 bases; unmatched junction nucleotides: 7. This specimen comes from a study of vaccination effects on CD4 cells after COVID-19. Broader study findings: Of the vaccine-induced clones from healthy vaccinees, merely 1 of 255 recognized common cold coronaviruses as well.

Here immunoSEQ multiplex PCR was the method, and the copy in TCRdb shows in-frame clones only, minus some. The sample has about 19,000 clones, approximately 63% seen once. Sequencing in the ViraFEST assay came after antigen-specific CD4+ T cells had been expanded with viral peptide pools, which were used to stimulate PBMC. Investigators separated out CD4+ T cells once approximately 10 days of culture had passed. Approximately 2.1 million PBMC were placed in each well, which was supplemented with approximately 9.2 IU/ml IL-2 and roughly 9 ug/ml peptides. A half-volume exchange with IL-2 medium occurred on days 3 and 7.

The clonotype comes from a human donor who received a COVID-19 vaccine. The genes are TRBV3-1 (or the pseudogene TRBV3-2) and TRBJ2-1; 10 bases line up with TRBD2. This specimen consisted of CD4+ T cells from PBMCs cultured with HCoV-229E spike peptides, obtained before COVID-19 vaccination. CDR3 DNA sequence: TGTGCCAGCAGCCAAGCAACAGCGGGGGGGCAAGAGCAGTTCTTC. Protein: CASSQATAGGQEQFF.